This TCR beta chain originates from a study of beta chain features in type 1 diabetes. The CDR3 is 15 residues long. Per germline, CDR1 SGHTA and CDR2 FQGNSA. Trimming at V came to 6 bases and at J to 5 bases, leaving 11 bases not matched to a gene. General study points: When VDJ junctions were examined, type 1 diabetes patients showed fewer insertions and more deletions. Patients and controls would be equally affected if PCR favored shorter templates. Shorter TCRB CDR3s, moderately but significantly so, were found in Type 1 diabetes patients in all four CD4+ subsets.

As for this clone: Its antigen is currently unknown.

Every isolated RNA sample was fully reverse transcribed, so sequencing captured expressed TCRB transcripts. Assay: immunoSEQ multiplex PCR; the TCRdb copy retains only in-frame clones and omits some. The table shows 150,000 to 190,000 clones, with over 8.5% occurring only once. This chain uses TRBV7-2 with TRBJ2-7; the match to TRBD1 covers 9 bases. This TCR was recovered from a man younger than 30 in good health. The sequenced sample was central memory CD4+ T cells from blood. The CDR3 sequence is CASRRPGQGGHEQYF. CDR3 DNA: TGTGCCAGCAGGCGTCCGGGACAGGGAGGCCACGAGCAGTACTTC.